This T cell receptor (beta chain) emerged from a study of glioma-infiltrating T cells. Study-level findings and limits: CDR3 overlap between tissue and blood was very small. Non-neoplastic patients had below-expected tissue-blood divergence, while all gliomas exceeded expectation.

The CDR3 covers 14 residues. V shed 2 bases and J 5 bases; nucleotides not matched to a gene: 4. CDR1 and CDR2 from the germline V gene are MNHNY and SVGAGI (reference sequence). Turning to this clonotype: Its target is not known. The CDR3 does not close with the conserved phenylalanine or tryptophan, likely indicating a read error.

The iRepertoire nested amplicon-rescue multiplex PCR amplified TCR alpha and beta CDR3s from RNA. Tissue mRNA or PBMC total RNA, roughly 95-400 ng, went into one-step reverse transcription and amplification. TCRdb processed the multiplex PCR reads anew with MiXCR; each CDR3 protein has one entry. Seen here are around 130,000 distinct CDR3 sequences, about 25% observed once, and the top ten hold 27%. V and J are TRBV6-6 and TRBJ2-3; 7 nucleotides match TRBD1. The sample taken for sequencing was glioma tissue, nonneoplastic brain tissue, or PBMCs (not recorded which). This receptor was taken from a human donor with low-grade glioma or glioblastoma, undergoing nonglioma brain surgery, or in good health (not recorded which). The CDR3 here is CASSYRDSQDTQYS. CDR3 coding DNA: TGTGCCAGCAGTTACCGGGACAGCCAAGATACGCAGTATTCT.